The 20 T cell receptor beta chains given below trace back to one sample, sequenced in a study of beta chain features in type 1 diabetes. Every isolated RNA sample was fully reverse transcribed, so sequencing captured expressed TCRB transcripts. The table came from immunoSEQ multiplex PCR; TCRdb's copy has only in-frame clones and leaves some out. The profile covers hundreds of thousands of clones, with 6.5% to 10% appearing a single time and more than 0.4% taken by the ten largest. Sequenced material: central memory CD4+ T cells from blood. The receptors shown here come from a woman aged 18-29 years in good health.

The chain couples TRBV28 to TRBJ2-7, with D possibly being TRBD1 (6 bases). This CDR3 has 14 residues. With 1 base removed from V and 6 bases from J, the gap between germline ends came to 13 bases. Germline V CDR1 and CDR2: MDHEN, SYDVKM. The CDR3 loop reads CASSLYRATGEQYF. CDR3 sequence (DNA): TGTGCCAGCAGTTTATACAGGGCGACAGGCGAGCAGTACTTC.

This clone was detected only a few times. V gene TRBV6-1 combines with J gene TRBJ2-3; D not certain. The CDR3 is 13 amino acids. Per the germline V gene, CDR1 is MNHNS and CDR2 is SASEGT. V lost 10 bases and J lost 9, with 20 bases in between. CDR3 DNA sequence: TGTGCCACCGTGCCAGGCCTCTCCGCAACGCAGTATTTT. Protein sequence: CATVPGLSATQYF.

This chain joins TRBV18 and TRBJ2-3; D gene uncertain. This CDR3 spans 13 amino acids. Trimming took off 3 bases at V and 7 bases at J, with 11 bases between the two ends. Per germline, CDR1 KGHSH and CDR2 LQKENI. The CDR3 DNA is TGTGCCAGCTCACCGGAACTGAGGAATACGCAGTATTTT. This sequence encodes CASSPELRNTQYF. Drawing the rest from reference TRBV18 and TRBJ2-3, the complete variable domain is NAGVMQNPRHLVRRRGQEARLRCSPMKGHSHVYWYRQLPEEGLKFMVYLQKENIIDESGMPKERFSAEFPKEGPSILRIQQVVRGDSAAYFCASSPELRNTQYFGPGTRLTVL.

V is TRBV28 and J is TRBJ2-1; tentative D call: TRBD1 (6 bases). V shed 5 bases and J shed 3 bases, with 14 bases lying between them. From germline, CDR1 is MDHEN and CDR2 SYDVKM. The CDR3 totals 15 residues. CDR3 region: CASSPTRGNYNEQFF. The CDR3 DNA sequence: TGTGCCAGCAGTCCGACAAGGGGGAACTACAATGAGCAGTTCTTC.

In this sample, this clone turned up a few times. V is TRBV28 and J is TRBJ2-3, with D tentatively TRBD2 (5 bases). The CDR3 is 17 amino acids. In germline, CDR1 is MDHEN, CDR2 SYDVKM. V was shortened by 5 bases and J by 5 bases, with 23 bases between the two germline ends. CDR3 region: CASSVAGGTSSLDTQYF. CDR3 bases: TGTGCCAGCAGTGTCGCGGGTGGCACTTCATCATTAGATACGCAGTATTTT.

J is TRBJ1-5 and V is TRBV7-2; D gene unclear. The CDR3 spans 12 residues. CDR1 is SGHTA and CDR2 is FQGNSA in the germline V gene. Trimming took off 1 base at V and 15 bases at J, with 13 bases between the two ends. CDR3 region: CASSLGGSDRHF. CDR3 bases: TGTGCCAGCAGCTTAGGAGGGTCCGACCGGCATTTT.

V and J are TRBV10-1 and TRBJ2-1, with 7 positions matching TRBD2. The CDR3 totals 15 residues. Germline V gene lookup returns CDR1 WNHNN and CDR2 SYGVQD (reference sequence). V was clipped by 6 bases and J by 3 bases; unmatched bases: 8. CDR3: CASSPLAGLYNEQFF. In DNA form, the CDR3 reads TGCGCCAGCAGCCCATTAGCGGGTCTCTACAATGAGCAGTTCTTC.

This clone was observed a handful of times. One base separates it from a far larger clone, so it is likely a read error. Other DNA sequences in this specimen translate into the identical CDR3. The chain recombines TRBV14 with TRBJ2-7, with no clear D. Per the germline V gene, CDR1 is SGHDN and CDR2 is FVKESK. This CDR3 spans 11 amino acids. Trimming took 3 bases from V and 3 from J, leaving 3 bases between them. The CDR3 nucleotides are TGTGCCAGCAGCCAGTACTACGAGCAGTACTTC. It encodes CASSQYYEQYF.

There are many counts of this clone. The chain has TRBV11-2 and TRBJ2-1, with 9 bases identical to TRBD2. V trimming: 0 bases; J trimming: 11 bases; junction bases outside the gene matches: 2. This CDR3 has 13 amino acids. Germline CDR1 is SGHAT and CDR2 is FQNNGV. DNA of the CDR3: TGTGCCAGCAGCTTAGAACTAGCGGGCAAGCAGTTCTTC. Its protein is CASSLELAGKQFF. The full variable domain, rest sourced from reference TRBV11-2 and TRBJ2-1, is EAGVAQSPRYKIIEKRQSVAFWCNPISGHATLYWYQQILGQGPKLLIQFQNNGVVDDSQLPKDRFSAERLKGVDSTLKIQPAKLEDSAVYLCASSLELAGKQFFGPGTRLTVL.

The chain recombines TRBV5-4 with TRBJ2-7; D not certain. There are 15 residues in the CDR3. V lost 2 bases and J lost 3, with 15 bases in between. Looked up from germline, CDR1 is SGHNT and CDR2 is YYREEE (reference sequence). CDR3 bases: TGTGCCAGCAGCTTCGATGGCGCGTCCTTCTACGAGCAGTACTTC. As protein: CASSFDGASFYEQYF.

This clone was picked up a small number of times. The chain is built from TRBV5-8 and TRBJ2-3; possible D gene TRBD1, 6 bases. Germline V CDR1 and CDR2: SGHTS, YDEGEE. Between the trimmed V and J ends, which lost 5 bases and 1 base, there was a span of 14 bases. CDR3 length: 15 residues. This CDR3 reads CASRFRGPRTDTQYF. Here the CDR3 DNA reads TGTGCCAGCAGGTTCAGGGGACCCCGCACAGATACGCAGTATTTT.

The gene calls are TRBV6-6 and TRBJ1-2, with 8 bases fitting TRBD1. Germline V lookup: CDR1 MNHNY, CDR2 SVGAGI (reference sequence). V shed 2 bases, J shed 0 bases, and the junction held 2 bases outside the gene matches. The CDR3 extends over 15 amino acids. This CDR3 is CASSYQGAANYGYTF. The CDR3, as DNA: TGTGCCAGCAGTTACCAGGGGGCGGCTAACTATGGCTACACCTTC.

The CDR3 sequence: CASSTQNTEAFF. The CDR3 nucleotides are TGTGCCAGCAGTACCCAAAACACTGAAGCTTTCTTT. The rearrangement joins TRBV7-9 to TRBJ1-1; the D is unclear. The ends were cut back, 6 bases at V and 2 bases at J, with 7 bases in the middle. Germline V gives CDR1 SEHNR, CDR2 FQNEAQ (reference sequence). The CDR3 totals 12 residues.

This clone was found a few times. The chain is built from TRBV29-1 and TRBJ2-1, with 9 bases matching TRBD2. Trimming at V came to 6 bases and at J to 10 bases, leaving 13 bases not matched to a gene. Germline values: CDR1 SQVTM, CDR2 ANQGSEA. This CDR3 is built from 14 residues. DNA of the CDR3: TGCAGCGTCGAGGAGGGGCTAGCGGGAAGCGAGCAGTTCTTC. It yields the protein CSVEEGLAGSEQFF.

V usage is TRBV19 and J usage is TRBJ1-5; the D is unclear. The CDR3 extends over 15 amino acids. CDR1 LNHDA and CDR2 SQIVND come from the germline V gene (reference sequence). Trimming shortened V by 2 bases and J by 0 bases, and 8 bases separated the two germline ends. CDR3 loop: CASSIRNPSNQPQHF. The CDR3 DNA follows: TGTGCCAGTAGTATACGTAATCCTAGCAATCAGCCCCAGCATTTT.

This clone was observed a few times. This chain connects TRBV19 to TRBJ2-6; tentatively, D is TRBD1 (5 bases). Trimming left V 6 bases short and J 1 base short, with 10 bases between. The CDR3 totals 15 residues. CDR1 LNHDA and CDR2 SQIVND come from the germline V gene (reference sequence). The CDR3 reads CASRSQGSGANVLTF. The CDR3 coding sequence is TGTGCCAGTAGAAGCCAGGGATCTGGGGCCAACGTCCTGACTTTC.

The V call is TRBV7-2, the J call TRBJ2-1, with 8 bases fitting TRBD1. J lost 6 bases, V lost 5 bases, and 15 bases had no gene match. The germline V gene encodes CDR1 SGHTA and CDR2 FQGNSA. The CDR3 spans 17 residues. The CDR3 sequence is CASSQAPGQARGNEQFF. As DNA, the CDR3 is TGTGCCAGCAGCCAAGCCCCGGGACAGGCGCGGGGCAATGAGCAGTTCTTC. Full variable domain (missing parts from reference TRBV7-2 and TRBJ2-1): GAGVSQSPSNKVTEKGKDVELRCDPISGHTALYWYRQSLGQGLEFLIYFQGNSAPDKSGLPSDRFSAERTGGSVSTLTIQRTQQEDSAVYLCASSQAPGQARGNEQFFGPGTRLTVL.

The V gene is TRBV7-2, the J gene TRBJ1-1; no reliable D call. This CDR3 region has 13 residues. Germline CDR1 and CDR2: SGHTA and FQGNSA. V shed 3 bases and J shed 0 bases, with 5 bases lying between them. CDR3: CASSFDLNTEAFF. In DNA form, the CDR3 reads TGTGCCAGCAGCTTCGACTTGAACACTGAAGCTTTCTTT.

The CDR3, as DNA: TGTGCCAGCAGCTTAATTAGTGGTCAGCCCCAGCATTTT. Its translation is CASSLISGQPQHF. The chain carries TRBV7-2 and TRBJ1-5; D unresolved. Trimming removed 2 bases from V and 6 bases from J, with 8 bases in between. This CDR3 is 13 amino acids long. Germline V gene data show CDR1 as SGHTA and CDR2 as FQGNSA.

This chain joins TRBV11-1 and TRBJ2-4; no clear D gene. The CDR3 covers 14 residues. Trimming stripped 0 bases from V and 0 bases from J, with 3 bases between. The germline CDR1 and CDR2 sequences are SGHAT and FQDESV (reference sequence). CDR3 protein: CASSLAGAKNIQYF. CDR3 nucleotides: TGTGCCAGCAGCTTAGCGGGAGCCAAAAACATTCAGTACTTC.